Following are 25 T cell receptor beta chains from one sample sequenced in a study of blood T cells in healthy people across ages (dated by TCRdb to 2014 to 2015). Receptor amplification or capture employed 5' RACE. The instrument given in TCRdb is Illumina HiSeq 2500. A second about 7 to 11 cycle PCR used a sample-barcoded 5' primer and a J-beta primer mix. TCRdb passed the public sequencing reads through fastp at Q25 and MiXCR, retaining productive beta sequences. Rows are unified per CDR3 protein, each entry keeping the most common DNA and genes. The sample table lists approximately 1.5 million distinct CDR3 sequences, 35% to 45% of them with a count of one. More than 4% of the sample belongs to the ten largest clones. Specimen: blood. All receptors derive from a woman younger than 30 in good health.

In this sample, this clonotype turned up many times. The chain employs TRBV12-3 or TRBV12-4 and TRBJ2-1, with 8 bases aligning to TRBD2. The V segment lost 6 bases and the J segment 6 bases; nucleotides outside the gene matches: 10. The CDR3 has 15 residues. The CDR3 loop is CASSKPSGWLNEQFF. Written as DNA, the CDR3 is TGTGCCAGCAGCAAGCCTAGCGGGTGGCTCAATGAGCAGTTCTTC.

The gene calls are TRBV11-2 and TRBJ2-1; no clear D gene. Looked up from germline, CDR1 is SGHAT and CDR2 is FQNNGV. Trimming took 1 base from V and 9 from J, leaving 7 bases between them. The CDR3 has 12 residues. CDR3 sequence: CASSLVYPEQFF. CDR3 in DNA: TGTGCCAGCAGCTTAGTGTATCCTGAGCAGTTCTTC.

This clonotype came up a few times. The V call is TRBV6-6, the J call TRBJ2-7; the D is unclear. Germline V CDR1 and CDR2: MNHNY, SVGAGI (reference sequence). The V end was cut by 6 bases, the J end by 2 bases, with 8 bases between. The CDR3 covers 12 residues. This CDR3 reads CASSIKTYEQYF. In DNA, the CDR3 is TGTGCCAGCAGCATCAAGACCTACGAGCAGTACTTC.

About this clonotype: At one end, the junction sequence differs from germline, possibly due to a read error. CDR3 DNA sequence: TGCGCCAGCAGCTTGGGACAGCCTTTCAATGAGCAGTTCTTC. As protein: CASSLGQPFNEQFF. This chain connects TRBV7-2 to TRBJ2-1, with 7 bases matching TRBD1. The CDR3 covers 14 residues. CDR1 and CDR2 from the germline V gene are SGHTA and FQGNSA.

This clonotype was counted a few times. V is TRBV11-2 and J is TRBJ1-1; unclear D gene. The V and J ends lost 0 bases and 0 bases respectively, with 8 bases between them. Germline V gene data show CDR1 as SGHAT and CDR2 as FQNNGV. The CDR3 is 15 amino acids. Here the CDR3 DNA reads TGTGCCAGCAGCTTAGATGGTCATATGAACACTGAAGCTTTCTTT. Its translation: CASSLDGHMNTEAFF. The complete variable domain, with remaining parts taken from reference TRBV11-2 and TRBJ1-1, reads EAGVAQSPRYKIIEKRQSVAFWCNPISGHATLYWYQQILGQGPKLLIQFQNNGVVDDSQLPKDRFSAERLKGVDSTLKIQPAKLEDSAVYLCASSLDGHMNTEAFFGQGTRLTVV.

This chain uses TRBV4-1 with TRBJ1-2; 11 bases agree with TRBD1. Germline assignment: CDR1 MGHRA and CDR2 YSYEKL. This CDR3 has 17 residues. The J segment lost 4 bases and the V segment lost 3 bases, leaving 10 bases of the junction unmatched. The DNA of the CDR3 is TGCGCCAGCAGCCACCTTCAAGGACAGGGGGCGGGCTATGGCTACACCTTC. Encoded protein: CASSHLQGQGAGYGYTF.

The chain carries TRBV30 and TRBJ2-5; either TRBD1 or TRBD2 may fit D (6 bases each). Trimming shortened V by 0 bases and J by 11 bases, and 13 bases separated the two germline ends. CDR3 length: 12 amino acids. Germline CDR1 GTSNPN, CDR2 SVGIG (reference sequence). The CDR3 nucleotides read TGTGCCTGGAGTGTAGGGGGGAATGAGCAGTACTTC. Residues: CAWSVGGNEQYF.

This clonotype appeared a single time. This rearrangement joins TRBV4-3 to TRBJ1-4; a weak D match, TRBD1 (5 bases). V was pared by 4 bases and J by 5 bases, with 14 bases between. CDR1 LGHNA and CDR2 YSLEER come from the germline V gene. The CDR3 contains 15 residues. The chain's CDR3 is CASSPQTGPNEKLFF. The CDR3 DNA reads TGCGCCAGCAGCCCTCAAACGGGGCCGAATGAAAAACTGTTTTTT.

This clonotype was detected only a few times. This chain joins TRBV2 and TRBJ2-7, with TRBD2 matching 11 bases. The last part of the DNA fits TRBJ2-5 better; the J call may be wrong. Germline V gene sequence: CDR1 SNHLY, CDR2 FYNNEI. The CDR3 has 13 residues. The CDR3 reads CASTSGGPETQYF. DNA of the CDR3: TGTGCCAGCACTAGCGGGGGGCCAGAGACCCAGTACTTC.

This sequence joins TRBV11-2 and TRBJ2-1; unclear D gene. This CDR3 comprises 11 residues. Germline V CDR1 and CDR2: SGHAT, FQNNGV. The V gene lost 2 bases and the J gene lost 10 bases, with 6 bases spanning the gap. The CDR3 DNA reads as TGTGCCAGCAGCTTACTACTGGAGCAGTTCTTC. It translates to CASSLLLEQFF.

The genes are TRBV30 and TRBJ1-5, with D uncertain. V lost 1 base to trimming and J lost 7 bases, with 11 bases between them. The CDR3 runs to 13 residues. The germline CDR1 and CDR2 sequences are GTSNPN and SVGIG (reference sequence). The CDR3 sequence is CAWSESHKQPQHF. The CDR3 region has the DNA TGTGCCTGGAGTGAAAGCCACAAACAGCCCCAGCATTTT.

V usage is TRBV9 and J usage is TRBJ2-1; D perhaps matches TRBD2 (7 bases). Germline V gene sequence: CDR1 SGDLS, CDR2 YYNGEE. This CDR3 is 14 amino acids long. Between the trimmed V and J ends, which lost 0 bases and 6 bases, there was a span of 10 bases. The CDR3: CASSVGGGANEQFF. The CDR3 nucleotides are TGTGCCAGCAGCGTAGGTGGGGGGGCCAATGAGCAGTTCTTC.

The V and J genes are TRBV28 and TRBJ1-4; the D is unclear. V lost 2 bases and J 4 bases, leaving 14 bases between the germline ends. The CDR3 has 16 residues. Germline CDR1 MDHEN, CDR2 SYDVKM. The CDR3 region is CASSLGGRAFNEKLFF. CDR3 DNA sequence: TGTGCCAGCAGTTTAGGAGGCAGAGCGTTTAATGAAAAACTGTTTTTT.

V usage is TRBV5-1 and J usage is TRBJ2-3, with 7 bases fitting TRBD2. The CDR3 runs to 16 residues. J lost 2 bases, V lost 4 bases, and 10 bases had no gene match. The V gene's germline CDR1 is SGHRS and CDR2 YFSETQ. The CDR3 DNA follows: TGCGCCAGCAGCCCGACGGGGGAGGGCCCCACAGATACGCAGTATTTT. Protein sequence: CASSPTGEGPTDTQYF.

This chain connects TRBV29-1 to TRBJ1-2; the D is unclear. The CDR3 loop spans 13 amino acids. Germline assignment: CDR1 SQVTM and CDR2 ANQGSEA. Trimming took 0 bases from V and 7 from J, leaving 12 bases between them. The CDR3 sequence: CSVEDGSLGGYTF. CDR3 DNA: TGCAGCGTTGAAGATGGCAGCCTGGGTGGCTACACCTTC. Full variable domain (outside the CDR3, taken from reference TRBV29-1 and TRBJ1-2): SAVISQKPSRDICQRGTSLTIQCQVDSQVTMMFWYRQQPGQSLTLIATANQGSEATYESGFVIDKFPISRPNLTFSTLTVSNMSPEDSSIYLCSVEDGSLGGYTFGSGTRLTVV.

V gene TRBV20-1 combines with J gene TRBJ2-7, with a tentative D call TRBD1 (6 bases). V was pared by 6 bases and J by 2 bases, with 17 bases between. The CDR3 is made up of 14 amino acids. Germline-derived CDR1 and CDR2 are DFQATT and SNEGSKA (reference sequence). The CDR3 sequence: CSAPSRTDPYEQYF. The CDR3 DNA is TGCAGTGCCCCATCGCGGACAGACCCCTACGAGCAGTACTTC.

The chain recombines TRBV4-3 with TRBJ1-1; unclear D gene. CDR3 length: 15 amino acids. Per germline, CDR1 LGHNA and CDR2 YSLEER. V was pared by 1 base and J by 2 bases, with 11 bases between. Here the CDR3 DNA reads TGCGCCAGCAGCCAAGTTTTCCGGGGAAACACTGAAGCTTTCTTT. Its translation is CASSQVFRGNTEAFF.

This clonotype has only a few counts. The CDR3 here is CASSQAIHGASYEQYF. As DNA, the CDR3 is TGCGCCAGCAGCCAGGCCATTCACGGGGCTTCCTACGAGCAGTACTTC. The V gene is TRBV4-1, the J gene TRBJ2-7; the D call may be TRBD1 or TRBD2 (5 bases each). Looked up from germline, CDR1 is MGHRA and CDR2 is YSYEKL. V shed 3 bases and J shed 1 base, with 16 bases lying between them. CDR3 size: 16 residues.

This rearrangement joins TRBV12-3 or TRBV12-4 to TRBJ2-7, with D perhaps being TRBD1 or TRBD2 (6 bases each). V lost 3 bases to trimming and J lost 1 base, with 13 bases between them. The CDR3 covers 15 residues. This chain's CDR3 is CASSFMGGLSYEQYF. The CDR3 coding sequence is TGTGCCAGCAGTTTTATGGGGGGCCTATCCTACGAGCAGTACTTC.

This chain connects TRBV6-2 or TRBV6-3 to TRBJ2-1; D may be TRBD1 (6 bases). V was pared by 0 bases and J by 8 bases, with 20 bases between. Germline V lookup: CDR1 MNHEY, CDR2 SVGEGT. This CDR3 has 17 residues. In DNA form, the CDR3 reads TGTGCCAGCAGTTACTCGACTACCGGGACACCGGTGGATGAGCAGTTCTTC. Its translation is CASSYSTTGTPVDEQFF.

The DNA of the CDR3 is TGTGCCAGCAGCCAAGAATTCGGGGGGGGCGGAGAGACCCAGTACTTC. Protein: CASSQEFGGGGETQYF. The chain employs TRBV3-1 and TRBJ2-5; 8 bases map to TRBD2. J gave up 4 bases and V 0 bases, and 7 bases lay outside the gene matches. The CDR3 consists of 16 residues. In germline, CDR1 is LGHDT, CDR2 YNNKEL (reference sequence).

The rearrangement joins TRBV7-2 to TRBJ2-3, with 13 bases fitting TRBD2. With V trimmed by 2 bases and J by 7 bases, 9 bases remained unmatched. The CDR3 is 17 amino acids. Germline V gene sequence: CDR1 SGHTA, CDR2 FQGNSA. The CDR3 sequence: CASSLSGTSGVINTQYF. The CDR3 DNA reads TGTGCCAGCAGCTTATCCGGGACTAGCGGGGTGATAAATACGCAGTATTTT. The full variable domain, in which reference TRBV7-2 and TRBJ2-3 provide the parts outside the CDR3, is GAGVSQSPSNKVTEKGKDVELRCDPISGHTALYWYRQSLGQGLEFLIYFQGNSAPDKSGLPSDRFSAERTGGSVSTLTIQRTQQEDSAVYLCASSLSGTSGVINTQYFGPGTRLTVL.

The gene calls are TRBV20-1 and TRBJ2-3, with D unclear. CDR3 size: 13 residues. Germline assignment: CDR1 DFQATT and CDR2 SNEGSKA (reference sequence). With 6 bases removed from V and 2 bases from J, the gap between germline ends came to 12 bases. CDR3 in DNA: TGCAGTGCCCCCCCTGTGAACACAGATACGCAGTATTTT. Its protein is CSAPPVNTDTQYF.

The chain's CDR3 is CASSYGDPRGYTF. CDR3 DNA sequence: TGTGCCAGCAGTTACGGGGACCCGAGAGGCTACACCTTC. V is TRBV6-6 and J is TRBJ1-2; a possible D gene is TRBD1 (5 bases). The V gene's germline CDR1 is MNHNY and CDR2 SVGAGI (reference sequence). The CDR3 runs 13 residues. Deletions cut 2 bases from V and 8 bases from J, with 12 bases between.

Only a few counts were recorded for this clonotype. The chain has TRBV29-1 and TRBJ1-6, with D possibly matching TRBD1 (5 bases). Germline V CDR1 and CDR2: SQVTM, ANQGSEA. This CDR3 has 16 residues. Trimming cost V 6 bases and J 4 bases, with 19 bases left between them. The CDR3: CSVGPRDPGYNSPLHF. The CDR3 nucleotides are TGCAGCGTGGGCCCCCGGGACCCCGGATATAATTCACCCCTCCACTTT.